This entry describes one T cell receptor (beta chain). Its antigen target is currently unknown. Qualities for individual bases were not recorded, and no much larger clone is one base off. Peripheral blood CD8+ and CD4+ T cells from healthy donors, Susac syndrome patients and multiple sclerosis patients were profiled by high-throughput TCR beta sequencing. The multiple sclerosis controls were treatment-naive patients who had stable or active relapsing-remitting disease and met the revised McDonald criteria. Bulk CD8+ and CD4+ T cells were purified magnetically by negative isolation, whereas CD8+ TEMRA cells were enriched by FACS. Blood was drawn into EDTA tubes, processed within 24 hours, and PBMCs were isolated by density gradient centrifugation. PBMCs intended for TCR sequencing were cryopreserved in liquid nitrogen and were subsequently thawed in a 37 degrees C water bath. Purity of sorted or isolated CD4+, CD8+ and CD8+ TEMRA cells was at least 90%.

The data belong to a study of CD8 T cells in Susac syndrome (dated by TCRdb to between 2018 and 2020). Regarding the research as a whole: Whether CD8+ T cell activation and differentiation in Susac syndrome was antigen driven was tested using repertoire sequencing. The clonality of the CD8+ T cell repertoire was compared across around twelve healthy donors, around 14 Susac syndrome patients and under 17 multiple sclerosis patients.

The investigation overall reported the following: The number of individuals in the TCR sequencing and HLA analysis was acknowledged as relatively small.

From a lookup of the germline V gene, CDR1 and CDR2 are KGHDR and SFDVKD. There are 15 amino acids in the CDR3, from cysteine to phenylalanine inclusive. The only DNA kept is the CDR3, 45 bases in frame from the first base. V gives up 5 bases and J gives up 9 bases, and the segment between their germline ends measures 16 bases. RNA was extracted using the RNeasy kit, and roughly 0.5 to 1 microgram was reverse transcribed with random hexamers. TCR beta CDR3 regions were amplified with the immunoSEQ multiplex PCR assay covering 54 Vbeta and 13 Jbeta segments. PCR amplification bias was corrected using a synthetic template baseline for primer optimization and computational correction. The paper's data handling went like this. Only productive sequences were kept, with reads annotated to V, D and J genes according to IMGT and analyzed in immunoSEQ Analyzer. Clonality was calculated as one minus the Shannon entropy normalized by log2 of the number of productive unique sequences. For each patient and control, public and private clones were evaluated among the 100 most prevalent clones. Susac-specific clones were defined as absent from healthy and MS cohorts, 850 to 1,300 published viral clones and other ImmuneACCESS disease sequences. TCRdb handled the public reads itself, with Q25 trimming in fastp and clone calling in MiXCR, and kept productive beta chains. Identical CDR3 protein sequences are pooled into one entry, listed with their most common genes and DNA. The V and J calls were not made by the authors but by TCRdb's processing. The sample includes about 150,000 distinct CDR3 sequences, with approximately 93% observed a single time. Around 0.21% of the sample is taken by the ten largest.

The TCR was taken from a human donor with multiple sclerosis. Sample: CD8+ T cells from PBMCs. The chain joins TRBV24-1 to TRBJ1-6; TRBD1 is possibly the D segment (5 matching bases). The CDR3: CATSVRRQGGSPLHF. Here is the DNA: TGTGCCACCAGTGTTAGGCGGCAGGGAGGTTCACCCCTCCACTTT.